This paragraph covers one T cell receptor beta chain sequence. The data were obtained in a study of chemoradiotherapy in HPV16-positive cancers. The table came from immunoSEQ multiplex PCR; TCRdb's copy has only in-frame clones and leaves some out. The table shows 13,000 to 15,000 clones, with 69% occurring only once. Germline CDR1 SEHNR, CDR2 FQNEAQ (reference sequence). Trimming cost V 1 base and J 10 bases, with 8 bases left between them. The CDR3 contains 13 residues. The specimen was obtained from a patient who underwent chemoradiotherapy. This TCR derives from a human donor with HPV-associated anogenital cancer. The genes are TRBV7-9 and TRBJ1-6; the D gene is possibly TRBD1 (5 bases). CDR3 sequence: CASSLVGGSPLHF. CDR3 coding DNA: TGTGCCAGCAGCTTAGTTGGGGGGTCACCCCTCCACTTT.